This T cell receptor beta chain was obtained from a study of T cells in Graves' hyperthyroidism and ophthalmopathy. CDR1 KGHSY and CDR2 FQNENV come from the germline V gene. The junction had 9 bases not matched to a gene; V was cut back by 0 bases and J by 14 bases. The CDR3 extends over 13 amino acids. TCR beta CDR3 regions were amplified from RNA. Initially, a first-round RT-PCR of the TCR CDR3 employed the HTBI primer set. Each CDR3 protein gets one entry after TCRdb re-called the multiplex PCR reads with MiXCR. This table holds a few hundred thousand distinct CDR3 sequences, more than 15% found once. Calling Graves' hyperthyroidism stable meant ophthalmopathy did not progress within 18 months. Thyroid ultrasound, orbital computed tomography, clinical symptoms, and serum thyroxine and TRAb underpinned diagnoses. Out of approximately 10 ml of fresh peripheral blood came the PBMCs. Study-wide points: Peripheral blood also featured most of the thyroid clonotypes expanded above 0.001.

On this clonotype itself: The target antigen is unknown.

This TCR came from a woman in her thirties with Graves' hyperthyroidism. The sequenced sample was blood. The V gene is TRBV16, the J gene TRBJ1-2; 7 nucleotides match TRBD1. CDR3 sequence: CASSQSDRTTETF. The CDR3 DNA sequence: TGTGCCAGCAGCCAATCGGACAGGACGACGGAAACCTTC.